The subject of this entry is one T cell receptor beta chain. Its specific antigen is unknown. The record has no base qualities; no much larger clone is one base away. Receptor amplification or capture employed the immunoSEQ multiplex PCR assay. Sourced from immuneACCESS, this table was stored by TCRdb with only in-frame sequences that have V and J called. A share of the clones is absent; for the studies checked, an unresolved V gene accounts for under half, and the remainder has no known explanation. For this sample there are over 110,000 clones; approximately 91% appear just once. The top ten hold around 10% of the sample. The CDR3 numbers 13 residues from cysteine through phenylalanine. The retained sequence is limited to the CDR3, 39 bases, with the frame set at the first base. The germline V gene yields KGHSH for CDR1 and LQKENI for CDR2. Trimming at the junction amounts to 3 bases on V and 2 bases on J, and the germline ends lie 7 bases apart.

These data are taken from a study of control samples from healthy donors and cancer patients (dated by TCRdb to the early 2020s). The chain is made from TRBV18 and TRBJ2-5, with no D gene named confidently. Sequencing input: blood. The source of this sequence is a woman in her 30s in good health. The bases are TGTGCCAGCTCACCCGCAGGTCAAGAGACCCAGTACTTC. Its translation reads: CASSPAGQETQYF.